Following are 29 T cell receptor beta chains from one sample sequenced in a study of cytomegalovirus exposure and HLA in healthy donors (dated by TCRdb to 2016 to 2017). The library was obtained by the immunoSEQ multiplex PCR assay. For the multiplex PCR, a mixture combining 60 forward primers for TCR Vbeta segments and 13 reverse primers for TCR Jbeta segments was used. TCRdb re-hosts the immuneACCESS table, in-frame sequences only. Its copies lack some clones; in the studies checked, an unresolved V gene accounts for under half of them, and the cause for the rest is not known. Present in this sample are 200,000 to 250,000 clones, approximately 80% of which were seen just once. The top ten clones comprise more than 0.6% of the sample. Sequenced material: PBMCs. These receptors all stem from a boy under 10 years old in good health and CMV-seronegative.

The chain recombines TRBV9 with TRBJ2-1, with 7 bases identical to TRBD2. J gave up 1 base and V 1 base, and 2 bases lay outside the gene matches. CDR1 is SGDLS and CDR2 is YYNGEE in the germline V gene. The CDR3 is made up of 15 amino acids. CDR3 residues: CASSVTSDSYNEQFF. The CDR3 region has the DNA TGTGCCAGCAGCGTAACTAGCGATTCCTACAATGAGCAGTTCTTC.

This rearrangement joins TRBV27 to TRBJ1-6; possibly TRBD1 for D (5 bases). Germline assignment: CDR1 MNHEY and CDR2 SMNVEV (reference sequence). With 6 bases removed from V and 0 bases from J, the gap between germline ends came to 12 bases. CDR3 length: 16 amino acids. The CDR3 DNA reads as TGTGCCAGCAGGGGGGGGGTGAGCTCCTATAATTCACCCCTCCACTTT. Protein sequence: CASRGGVSSYNSPLHF.

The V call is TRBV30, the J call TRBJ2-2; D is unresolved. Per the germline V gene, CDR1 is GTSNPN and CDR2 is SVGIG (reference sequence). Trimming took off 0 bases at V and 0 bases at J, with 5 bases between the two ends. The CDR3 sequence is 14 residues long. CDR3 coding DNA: TGTGCCTGGAGTGTAACGGCGAACACCGGGGAGCTGTTTTTT. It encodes CAWSVTANTGELFF.

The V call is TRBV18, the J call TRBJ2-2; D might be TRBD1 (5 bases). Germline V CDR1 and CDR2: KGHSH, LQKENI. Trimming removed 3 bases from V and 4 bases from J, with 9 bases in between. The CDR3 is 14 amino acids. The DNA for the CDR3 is TGTGCCAGCTCACCTTTTGGGGCCACCGGGGAGCTGTTTTTT. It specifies CASSPFGATGELFF.

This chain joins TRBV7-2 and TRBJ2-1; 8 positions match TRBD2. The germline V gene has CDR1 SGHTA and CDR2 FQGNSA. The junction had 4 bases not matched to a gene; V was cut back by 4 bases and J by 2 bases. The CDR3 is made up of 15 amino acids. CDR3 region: CASSWIAGTYNEQFF. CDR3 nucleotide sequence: TGTGCCAGCAGCTGGATAGCGGGAACCTACAATGAGCAGTTCTTC.

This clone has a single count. The CDR3 here is CASSKGLAGHTDTQYF. For the CDR3, the DNA is TGTGCCAGCAGCAAGGGACTAGCGGGACACACAGATACGCAGTATTTT. J is TRBJ2-3 and V is TRBV5-5, with TRBD2 matching over 13 bases. Germline V CDR1 and CDR2: SGHKS, YYEKEE (reference sequence). The CDR3 contains 16 residues. V lost 4 bases, J lost 2 bases, and 4 bases stayed unmatched. Using reference TRBV5-5 and TRBJ2-3 for the parts outside the CDR3, the full variable domain is DAGVTQSPTHLIKTRGQQVTLRCSPISGHKSVSWYQQVLGQGPQFIFQYYEKEERGRGNFPDRFSARQFPNYSSELNVNALLLGDSALYLCASSKGLAGHTDTQYFGPGTRLTVL.

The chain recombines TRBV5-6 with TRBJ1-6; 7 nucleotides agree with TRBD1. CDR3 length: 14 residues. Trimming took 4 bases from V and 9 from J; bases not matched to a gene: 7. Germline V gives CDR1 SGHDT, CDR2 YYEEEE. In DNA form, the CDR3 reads TGTGCCAGCAGCCGATCGACAGGGAGTTCACCCCTCCACTTT. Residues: CASSRSTGSSPLHF.

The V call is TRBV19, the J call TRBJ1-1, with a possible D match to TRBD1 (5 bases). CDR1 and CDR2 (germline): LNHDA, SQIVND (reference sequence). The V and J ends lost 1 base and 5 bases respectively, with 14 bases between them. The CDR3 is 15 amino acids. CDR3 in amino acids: CASSIGPPGGTEAFF. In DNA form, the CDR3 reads TGTGCCAGTAGTATAGGGCCACCCGGGGGGACTGAAGCTTTCTTT. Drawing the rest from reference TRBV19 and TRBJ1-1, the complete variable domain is DGGITQSPKYLFRKEGQNVTLSCEQNLNHDAMYWYRQDPGQGLRLIYYSQIVNDFQKGDIAEGYSVSREKKESFPLTVTSAQKNPTAFYLCASSIGPPGGTEAFFGQGTRLTVV.

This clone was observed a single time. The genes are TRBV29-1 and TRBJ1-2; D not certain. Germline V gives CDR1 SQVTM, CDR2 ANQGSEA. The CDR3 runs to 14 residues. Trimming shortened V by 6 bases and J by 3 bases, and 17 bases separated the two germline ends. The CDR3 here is CSVWAGDGDYGYTF. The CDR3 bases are TGCAGCGTCTGGGCCGGGGATGGGGACTATGGCTACACCTTC.

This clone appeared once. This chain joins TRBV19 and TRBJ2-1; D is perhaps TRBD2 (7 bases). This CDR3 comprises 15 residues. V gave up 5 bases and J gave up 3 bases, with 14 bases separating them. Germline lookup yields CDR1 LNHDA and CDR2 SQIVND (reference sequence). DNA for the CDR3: TGTGCCAGTAGTGGGGGAGGGGGTAACTACAATGAGCAGTTCTTC. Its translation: CASSGGGGNYNEQFF.

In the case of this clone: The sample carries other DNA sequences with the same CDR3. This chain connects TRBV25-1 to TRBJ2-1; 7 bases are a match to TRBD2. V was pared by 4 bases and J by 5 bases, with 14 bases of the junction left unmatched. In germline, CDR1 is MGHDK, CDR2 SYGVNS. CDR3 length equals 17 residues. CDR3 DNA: TGTGCCAGCAGTGCGCCGGTCGCGGGGGTAAGACACAATGAGCAGTTCTTC. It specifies CASSAPVAGVRHNEQFF. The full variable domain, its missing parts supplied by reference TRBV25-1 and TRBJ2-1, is EADIYQTPRYLVIGTGKKITLECSQTMGHDKMYWYQQDPGMELHLIHYSYGVNSTEKGDLSSESTVSRIRTEHFPLTLESARPSHTSQYLCASSAPVAGVRHNEQFFGPGTRLTVL.

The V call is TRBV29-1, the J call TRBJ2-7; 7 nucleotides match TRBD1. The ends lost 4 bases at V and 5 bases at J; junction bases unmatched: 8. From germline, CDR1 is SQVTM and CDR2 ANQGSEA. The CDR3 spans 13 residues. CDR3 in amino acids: CSVAETGSNEQYF. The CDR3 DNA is TGCAGCGTTGCCGAGACAGGGAGCAACGAGCAGTACTTC.

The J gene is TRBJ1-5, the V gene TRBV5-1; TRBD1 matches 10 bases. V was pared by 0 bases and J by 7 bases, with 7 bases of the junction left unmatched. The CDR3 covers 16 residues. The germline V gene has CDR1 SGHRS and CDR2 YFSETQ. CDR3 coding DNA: TGCGCCAGCAGCTTGGGCCCGGACAGGGGGGTACAGCCCCAGCATTTT. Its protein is CASSLGPDRGVQPQHF.

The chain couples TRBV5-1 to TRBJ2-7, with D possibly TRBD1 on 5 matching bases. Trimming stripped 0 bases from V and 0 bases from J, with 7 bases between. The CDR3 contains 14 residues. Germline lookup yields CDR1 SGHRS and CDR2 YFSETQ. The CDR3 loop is CASSLATASYEQYF. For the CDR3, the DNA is TGCGCCAGCAGCTTGGCGACAGCCTCCTACGAGCAGTACTTC.

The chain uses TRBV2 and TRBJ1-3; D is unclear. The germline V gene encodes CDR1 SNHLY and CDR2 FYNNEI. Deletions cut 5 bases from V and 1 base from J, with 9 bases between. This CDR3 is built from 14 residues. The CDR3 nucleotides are TGTGCCAGCAGTTTACATACATCTGGAAACACCATATATTTT. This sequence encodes CASSLHTSGNTIYF.

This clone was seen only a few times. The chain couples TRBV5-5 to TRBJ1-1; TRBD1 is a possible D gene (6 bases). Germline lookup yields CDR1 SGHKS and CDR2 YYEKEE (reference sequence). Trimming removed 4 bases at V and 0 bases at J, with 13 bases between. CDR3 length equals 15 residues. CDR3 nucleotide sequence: TGTGCCAGCAGCCAGTGGGACACTTTGAACACTGAAGCTTTCTTT. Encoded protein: CASSQWDTLNTEAFF.

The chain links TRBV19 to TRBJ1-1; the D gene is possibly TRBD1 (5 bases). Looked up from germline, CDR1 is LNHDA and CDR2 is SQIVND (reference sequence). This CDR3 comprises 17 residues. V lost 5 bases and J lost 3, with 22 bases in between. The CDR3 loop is CASSRNSPGRGDTEAFF. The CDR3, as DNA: TGTGCCAGTAGTCGAAACTCTCCCGGGCGGGGGGACACTGAAGCTTTCTTT.

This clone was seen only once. CDR3 in amino acids: CASSQLAGQGAQPQHF. The DNA of the CDR3 is TGCGCCAGCAGCCAACTAGCCGGACAGGGGGCCCAGCCCCAGCATTTT. V and J are TRBV4-1 and TRBJ1-5; 11 positions match TRBD1. Germline V gene lookup returns CDR1 MGHRA and CDR2 YSYEKL. V lost 2 bases to trimming and J lost 7 bases; unmatched junction nucleotides: 7. The CDR3 is 16 amino acids.

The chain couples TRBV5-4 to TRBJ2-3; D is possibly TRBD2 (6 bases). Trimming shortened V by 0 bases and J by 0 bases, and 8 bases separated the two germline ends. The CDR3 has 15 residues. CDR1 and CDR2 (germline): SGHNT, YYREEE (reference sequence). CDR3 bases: TGTGCCAGCAGCTTGGTACTAGCTAGCACAGATACGCAGTATTTT. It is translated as CASSLVLASTDTQYF. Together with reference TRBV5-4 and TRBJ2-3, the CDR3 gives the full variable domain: ETGVTQSPTHLIKTRGQQVTLRCSSQSGHNTVSWYQQALGQGPQFIFQYYREEENGRGNFPPRFSGLQFPNYSSELNVNALELDDSALYLCASSLVLASTDTQYFGPGTRLTVL.

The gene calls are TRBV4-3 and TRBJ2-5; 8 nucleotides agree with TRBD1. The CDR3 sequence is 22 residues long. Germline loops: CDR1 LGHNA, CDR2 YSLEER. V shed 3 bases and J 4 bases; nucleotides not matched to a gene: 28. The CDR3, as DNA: TGCGCCAGCAGCCACCGAACGAGGGCAGGGGGCTTTCGGAACGGATTAGGAGAGACCCAGTACTTC. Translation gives CASSHRTRAGGFRNGLGETQYF.

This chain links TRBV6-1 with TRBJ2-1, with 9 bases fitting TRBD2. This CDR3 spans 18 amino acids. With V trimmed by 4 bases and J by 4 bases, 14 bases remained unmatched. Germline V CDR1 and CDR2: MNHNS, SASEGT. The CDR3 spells CASSGGGVLAGPYNEQFF. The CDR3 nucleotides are TGTGCCAGCAGTGGGGGGGGTGTCCTAGCGGGACCTTACAATGAGCAGTTCTTC.

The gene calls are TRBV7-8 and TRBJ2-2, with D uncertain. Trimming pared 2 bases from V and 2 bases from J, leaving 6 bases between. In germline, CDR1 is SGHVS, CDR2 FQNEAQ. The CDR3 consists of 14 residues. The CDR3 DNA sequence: TGTGCCAGCAGCTTAATGAGAAACACCGGGGAGCTGTTTTTT. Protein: CASSLMRNTGELFF. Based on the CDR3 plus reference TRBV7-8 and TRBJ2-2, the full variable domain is GAGVSQSPRYKVAKRGQDVALRCDPISGHVSLFWYQQALGQGPEFLTYFQNEAQLDKSGLPSDRFFAERPEGSVSTLKIQRTQQEDSAVYLCASSLMRNTGELFFGEGSRLTVL.

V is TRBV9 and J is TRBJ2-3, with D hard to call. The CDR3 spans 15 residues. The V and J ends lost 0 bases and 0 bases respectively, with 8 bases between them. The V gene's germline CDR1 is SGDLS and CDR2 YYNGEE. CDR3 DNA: TGTGCCAGCAGCGTAGAAACTACCAGCACAGATACGCAGTATTTT. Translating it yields CASSVETTSTDTQYF.

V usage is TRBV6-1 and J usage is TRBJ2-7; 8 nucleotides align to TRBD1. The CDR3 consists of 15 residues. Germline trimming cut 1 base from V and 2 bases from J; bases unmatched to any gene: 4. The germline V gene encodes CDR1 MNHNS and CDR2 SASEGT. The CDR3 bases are TGTGCCAGCAGTGAAGTGGGGACAGGACCCTACGAGCAGTACTTC. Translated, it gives CASSEVGTGPYEQYF.

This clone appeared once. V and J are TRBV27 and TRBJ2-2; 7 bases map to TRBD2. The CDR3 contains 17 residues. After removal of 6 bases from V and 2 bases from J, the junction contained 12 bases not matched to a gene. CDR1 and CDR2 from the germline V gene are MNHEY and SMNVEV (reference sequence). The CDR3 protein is CASSHLSGTTNTGELFF. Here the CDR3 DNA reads TGTGCCAGCAGCCACTTATCCGGGACTACTAACACCGGGGAGCTGTTTTTT.

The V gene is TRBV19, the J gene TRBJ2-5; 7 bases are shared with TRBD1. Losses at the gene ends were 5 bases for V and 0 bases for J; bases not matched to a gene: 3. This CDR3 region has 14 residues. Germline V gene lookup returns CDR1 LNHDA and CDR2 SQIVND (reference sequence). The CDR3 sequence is CASSPGQHQETQYF. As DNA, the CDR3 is TGTGCCAGTAGTCCGGGACAGCACCAAGAGACCCAGTACTTC.

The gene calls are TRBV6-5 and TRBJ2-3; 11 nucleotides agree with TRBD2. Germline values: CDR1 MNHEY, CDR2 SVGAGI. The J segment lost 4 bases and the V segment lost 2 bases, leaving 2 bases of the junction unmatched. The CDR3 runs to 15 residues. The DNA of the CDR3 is TGTGCCAGCAGTTACACGGGACTAGCGGCAGATACGCAGTATTTT. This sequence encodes CASSYTGLAADTQYF.

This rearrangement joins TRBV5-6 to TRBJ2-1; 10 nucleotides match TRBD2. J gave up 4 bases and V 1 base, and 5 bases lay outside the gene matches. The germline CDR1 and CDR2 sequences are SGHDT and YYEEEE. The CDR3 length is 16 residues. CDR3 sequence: CASSLRRTSGYNEQFF. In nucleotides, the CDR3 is TGTGCCAGCAGCTTGAGGAGGACTAGCGGATACAATGAGCAGTTCTTC.

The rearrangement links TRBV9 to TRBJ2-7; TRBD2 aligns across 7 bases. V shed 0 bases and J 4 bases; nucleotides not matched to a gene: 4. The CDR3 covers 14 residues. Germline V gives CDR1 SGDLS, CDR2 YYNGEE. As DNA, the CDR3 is TGTGCCAGCAGCGTAGATGTGGGAGGGTACGAGCAGTACTTC. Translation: CASSVDVGGYEQYF.